One sample yielded the 10 T cell receptor beta chains listed below, sequenced in a study of shared clonotypes between healthy human individuals. CD45RO-negative CD8 cells positively selected for CCR7 made up the naive population, which excluded terminally differentiated effector memory CD45RA+ cells. TCRdb's table, derived via immunoSEQ multiplex PCR, lists solely in-frame clones and lacks some. The data show under 1 million clones, with 85% to 95% seen just once and less than 25% held by the top ten. Sequencing used naive CD8+ T cells sorted from blood. These receptors were taken from a man aged 25 to 40 in good health.

The chain uses TRBV9 and TRBJ2-1, with 8 bases fitting TRBD1. The V gene end was trimmed by 4 bases and the J gene end by 4 bases; junction bases not matched to a gene: 4. The length of the CDR3 is 14 residues. The V gene's germline CDR1 is SGDLS and CDR2 YYNGEE. The CDR3 spells CASSPGTGYNEQFF. The CDR3 region has the DNA TGTGCCAGCAGCCCTGGGACAGGATACAATGAGCAGTTCTTC.

This clone was seen only once. The chain is built from TRBV27 and TRBJ2-1, with 7 nucleotides matching TRBD2. V dropped 2 bases and J dropped 2; count of bases not matched to a gene: 3. The CDR3 sequence is 15 residues long. Germline V gene data show CDR1 as MNHEY and CDR2 as SMNVEV (reference sequence). CDR3 in DNA: TGTGCCAGCAGTTTACTAGCGGCCACCTACAATGAGCAGTTCTTC. Protein sequence: CASSLLAATYNEQFF.

This clone occurred a few times. The chain links TRBV9 to TRBJ2-2, with D maybe TRBD2 (5 bases). This CDR3 region has 15 residues. Germline-derived CDR1 and CDR2 are SGDLS and YYNGEE. V gave up 4 bases and J gave up 4 bases, with 14 bases separating them. The CDR3: CASSLLGRSTGELFF. CDR3 nucleotide sequence: TGTGCCAGCAGCCTGCTAGGGAGATCCACCGGGGAGCTGTTTTTT.

The rearrangement uses TRBV7-9 and TRBJ2-7; perhaps TRBD2 as D (6 bases). CDR3 length: 14 residues. CDR1 is SEHNR, CDR2 FQNEAQ, per germline (reference sequence). The V and J ends lost 1 base and 2 bases respectively, with 9 bases between them. The CDR3 nucleotides read TGTGCCAGCAGCTTAGTCCCTAGCGCCTACGAGCAGTACTTC. Translated: CASSLVPSAYEQYF.

The V gene is TRBV7-2, the J gene TRBJ2-3; 8 positions match TRBD2. The length of the CDR3 is 18 residues. V was pared by 5 bases and J by 0 bases, with 13 bases of the junction left unmatched. Germline CDR1 SGHTA, CDR2 FQGNSA. CDR3 amino acids: CASSPPVTSGDSTDTQYF. CDR3 bases: TGTGCCAGCAGCCCCCCCGTCACTAGCGGAGACAGCACAGATACGCAGTATTTT.

The rearrangement links TRBV12-5 to TRBJ2-5; TRBD2 matches 16 bases. CDR3 length: 18 amino acids. Germline V gene sequence: CDR1 LGHNT, CDR2 FRNRAP. The V segment lost 3 bases and the J segment 5 bases; nucleotides outside the gene matches: 9. The CDR3 nucleotides read TGTGCTAGTGGTTTAACGGGACTAGCGGGAGGGGATCGGGAGACCCAGTACTTC. This sequence encodes CASGLTGLAGGDRETQYF.

J is TRBJ1-1 and V is TRBV5-4; a weak D match, TRBD1 (5 bases). Germline CDR1 SGHNT, CDR2 YYREEE (reference sequence). Trimming left V 0 bases short and J 4 bases short, with 10 bases between. CDR3 length: 14 residues. The CDR3 protein is CASSLGQGGTEAFF. The CDR3 DNA sequence: TGTGCCAGCAGCTTGGGGCAGGGAGGCACTGAAGCTTTCTTT.

The gene calls are TRBV2 and TRBJ1-2, with D tentatively TRBD1 (5 bases). V was pared by 1 base and J by 2 bases, with 14 bases between. CDR1 SNHLY and CDR2 FYNNEI come from the germline V gene. The CDR3 length is 16 residues. The CDR3 DNA sequence: TGTGCCAGCAGTGAAGTGGTAGGGGCAGGGAACTATGGCTACACCTTC. Translating gives CASSEVVGAGNYGYTF.

The rearrangement uses TRBV6-5 and TRBJ2-7; either TRBD1 or TRBD2 may fit D (5 bases each). The germline gives CDR1 MNHEY, CDR2 SVGAGI. Trimming removed 2 bases at V and 0 bases at J, with 14 bases between. The length of the CDR3 is 16 residues. CDR3 DNA sequence: TGTGCCAGCAGTTACCCTTACCCAGGGAGCTCCTACGAGCAGTACTTC. Translating gives CASSYPYPGSSYEQYF.

The V and J genes are TRBV5-4 and TRBJ2-5, with 9 bases matching TRBD2. Germline values: CDR1 SGHNT, CDR2 YYREEE (reference sequence). This CDR3 comprises 15 residues. V shed 5 bases and J 2 bases; nucleotides not matched to a gene: 7. DNA of the CDR3: TGTGCCAGCAGGGAGCGGGAGGCCCCACAAGAGACCCAGTACTTC. Protein sequence: CASREREAPQETQYF.